This T cell receptor beta chain was captured in a study of T cells in Graves' hyperthyroidism and ophthalmopathy. Overall study findings and caveats: Among clonotypes expanded in thyroid above 0.001, most were also found in blood.

Preceding any ophthalmopathy symptoms, the blood sample dates from first hyperthyroidism diagnosis. RNA transcripts were the template for amplifying TCR beta CDR3 regions. The HTBI set primed first-round TCR CDR3 RT-PCR. From the multiplex PCR reads, TCRdb called clonotypes with MiXCR, one entry per CDR3 protein. The sample shows hundreds of thousands of distinct CDR3 sequences, around 19% of them seen only once. The V end lost 2 bases, the J end lost 6 bases, and 29 bases lay between the germline ends. The length of the CDR3 is 20 residues. In germline, CDR1 is DFQATT, CDR2 SNEGSKA (reference sequence). As to this clonotype: Its antigen is unknown.

The rearrangement joins TRBV20-1 to TRBJ1-6; D unclear. This TCR derives from a woman between 50 and 59 years old with Graves' hyperthyroidism that later progressed to Graves' ophthalmopathy. The sequencing input was blood. CDR3 bases: TGCAGTGCTAGACCGACCGTTCGGCACCTCCTCACAACTTTTAATTCACCCCTCCACTTT. Protein: CSARPTVRHLLTTFNSPLHF.